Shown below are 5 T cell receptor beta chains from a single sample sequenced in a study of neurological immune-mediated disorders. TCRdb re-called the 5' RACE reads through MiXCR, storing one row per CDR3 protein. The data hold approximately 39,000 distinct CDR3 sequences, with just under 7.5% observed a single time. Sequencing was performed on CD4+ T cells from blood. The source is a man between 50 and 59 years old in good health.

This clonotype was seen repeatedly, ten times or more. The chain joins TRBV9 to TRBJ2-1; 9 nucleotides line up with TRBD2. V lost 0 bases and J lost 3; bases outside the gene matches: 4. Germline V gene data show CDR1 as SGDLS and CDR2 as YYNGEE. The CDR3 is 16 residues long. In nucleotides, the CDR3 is TGTGCCAGCAGCGTAGACGAACTAGCGGGCTACAATGAGCAGTTCTTC. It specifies CASSVDELAGYNEQFF.

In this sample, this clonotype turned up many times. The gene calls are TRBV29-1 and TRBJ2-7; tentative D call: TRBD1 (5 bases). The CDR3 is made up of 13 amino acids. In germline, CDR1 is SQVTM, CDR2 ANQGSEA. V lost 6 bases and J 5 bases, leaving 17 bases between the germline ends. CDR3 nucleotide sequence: TGCAGCGTGGTGGGGCAGTTTATCGACGAGCAGTACTTC. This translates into CSVVGQFIDEQYF.

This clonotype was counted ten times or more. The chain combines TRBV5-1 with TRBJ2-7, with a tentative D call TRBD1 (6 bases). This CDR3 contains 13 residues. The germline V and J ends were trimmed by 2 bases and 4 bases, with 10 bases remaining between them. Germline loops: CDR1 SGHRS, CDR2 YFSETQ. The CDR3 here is CASSFSDSYEQYF. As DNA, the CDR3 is TGCGCCAGCAGCTTCTCGGACAGTTACGAGCAGTACTTC.

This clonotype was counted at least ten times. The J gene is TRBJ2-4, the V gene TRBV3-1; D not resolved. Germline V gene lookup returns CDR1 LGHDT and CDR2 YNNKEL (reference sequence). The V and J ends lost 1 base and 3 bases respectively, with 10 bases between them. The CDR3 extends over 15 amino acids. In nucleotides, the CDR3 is TGTGCCAGCAGCCAAGTTGGTATTGGCAAAAACATTCAGTACTTC. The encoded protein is CASSQVGIGKNIQYF. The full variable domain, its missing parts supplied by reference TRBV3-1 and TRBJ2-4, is DTAVSQTPKYLVTQMGNDKSIKCEQNLGHDTMYWYKQDSKKFLKIMFSYNNKELIINETVPNRFSPKSPDKAHLNLHINSLELGDSAVYFCASSQVGIGKNIQYFGAGTRLSVL.

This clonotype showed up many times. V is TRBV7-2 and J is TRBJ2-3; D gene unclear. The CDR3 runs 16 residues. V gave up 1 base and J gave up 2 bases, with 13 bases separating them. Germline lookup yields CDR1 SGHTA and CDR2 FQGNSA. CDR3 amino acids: CASSLGSYTYTDTQYF. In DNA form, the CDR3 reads TGTGCCAGCAGCTTAGGCTCTTATACTTACACAGATACGCAGTATTTT.